The rows below give T cell receptor beta chains drawn from one sample of a study of vaccination effects on CD4 cells after COVID-19. Clones were read by immunoSEQ multiplex PCR, and TCRdb kept only the in-frame ones, dropping some. The sample shows about 60,000 clones, around 82% of them seen only once. These TCRs' antigens remain unknown. The sequencing here drew on CD4+ T cells from PBMCs cultured with HCoV-OC43 spike peptides, taken after COVID-19 vaccination. These receptors all stem from a human donor who received a COVID-19 vaccine. CDR3s include the opening cysteine and the closing phenylalanine or tryptophan. Fields, in order: CDR3 DNA, CDR3 protein, D gene, J gene, V gene, clone size. A D gene is named only where the DNA matches it firmly. A row's size may be missing; if present it is once, few, many or a size class.

CDR3 DNA: TGTGCCAGCAGTTTACAGGGCAATCAGCCCCAGCATTTT; CDR3 protein: CASSLQGNQPQHF; D gene: .; J gene: TRBJ1-5; V gene: TRBV28; clone size: once
CDR3 DNA: TGTGCCAGCAGCCCGGTAGGGGGGAGTTCCTATAATTCACCCCTCCACTTT; CDR3 protein: CASSPVGGSSYNSPLHF; D gene: .; J gene: TRBJ1-6; V gene: TRBV5-5; clone size: .
CDR3 DNA: TGCAGCGTTACTTTATTTCAGGGGGCCTCCAATGAGCAGTTCTTC; CDR3 protein: CSVTLFQGASNEQFF; D gene: TRBD1; J gene: TRBJ2-1; V gene: TRBV29-1; clone size: few
CDR3 DNA: TGTGCCAGCAGGGGGGACAGGGTTGAGACCCAGTACTTC; CDR3 protein: CASRGDRVETQYF; D gene: TRBD1; J gene: TRBJ2-5; V gene: TRBV2; clone size: .
CDR3 DNA: TGCGCCAGCAGTGCCGGGACAGGGGGCTATGGCTACACCTTC; CDR3 protein: CASSAGTGGYGYTF; D gene: TRBD1; J gene: TRBJ1-2; V gene: TRBV10-2; clone size: .
CDR3 DNA: TGTGCCAGCAGCCCGGACCGAAAGACCCAGTACTTC; CDR3 protein: CASSPDRKTQYF; D gene: .; J gene: TRBJ2-5; V gene: TRBV7-3; clone size: .
CDR3 DNA: TGTGCCAGCAGTGAGGGGGGCTTTGGTCAGCCCCAGCATTTT; CDR3 protein: CASSEGGFGQPQHF; D gene: .; J gene: TRBJ1-5; V gene: TRBV6-1; clone size: few
CDR3 DNA: TGTGCCAGCAGCGCCGATCCTTACACCGGGGAGCTGTTTTTT; CDR3 protein: CASSADPYTGELFF; D gene: .; J gene: TRBJ2-2; V gene: TRBV9; clone size: .
CDR3 DNA: TGTGCCAGCAGTAAGGCGGCAGAAGCTTTCTTT; CDR3 protein: CASSKAAEAFF; D gene: .; J gene: TRBJ1-1; V gene: TRBV6-5; clone size: .
CDR3 DNA: TGTGCCAGCAGCCAAGATTGGTCTATAAGATACACTGAAGCTTTCTTT; CDR3 protein: CASSQDWSIRYTEAFF; D gene: .; J gene: TRBJ1-1; V gene: TRBV3-1/TRBV3-2; clone size: .
CDR3 DNA: TGCAGCGTTGCAGAATACAATGAGCAGTTCTTC; CDR3 protein: CSVAEYNEQFF; D gene: .; J gene: TRBJ2-1; V gene: TRBV29-1; clone size: .
CDR3 DNA: TGTGCCAGCAGTGTGGCAGGGTCAGGTCAGCCCCAGCATTTT; CDR3 protein: CASSVAGSGQPQHF; D gene: .; J gene: TRBJ1-5; V gene: TRBV2; clone size: .
CDR3 DNA: TGTGCCAGCAGAAAGGGTCCAGGTATACAGCCCCAGCATTTT; CDR3 protein: CASRKGPGIQPQHF; D gene: .; J gene: TRBJ1-5; V gene: TRBV6-6; clone size: .
CDR3 DNA: TGTGCCTGGAGTGTTCAGGGGGATCAGCCCCAGCATTTT; CDR3 protein: CAWSVQGDQPQHF; D gene: TRBD1; J gene: TRBJ1-5; V gene: TRBV30; clone size: .
CDR3 DNA: TGTGCCAGCAGTTTATTAGGACAGGGGGACCTCTCTGGAAACACCATATATTTT; CDR3 protein: CASSLLGQGDLSGNTIYF; D gene: TRBD1; J gene: TRBJ1-3; V gene: TRBV28; clone size: .
CDR3 DNA: TGTGCCAGCAGCTTGGAACAGGGGAATGAAAAACTGTTTTTT; CDR3 protein: CASSLEQGNEKLFF; D gene: TRBD1; J gene: TRBJ1-4; V gene: TRBV5-8; clone size: .
CDR3 DNA: TGTGCCAGCAGTTTAAGGAGAGACTATGGCTACACCTTC; CDR3 protein: CASSLRRDYGYTF; D gene: .; J gene: TRBJ1-2; V gene: TRBV28; clone size: .
CDR3 DNA: TGCAGCGTTGACAGGAACACTGAAGCTTTCTTT; CDR3 protein: CSVDRNTEAFF; D gene: .; J gene: TRBJ1-1; V gene: TRBV29-1; clone size: .
CDR3 DNA: TGTGCCAGCAGCCCAAGCGGGGGGAGCTCCTACAATGAGCAGTTCTTC; CDR3 protein: CASSPSGGSSYNEQFF; D gene: TRBD2; J gene: TRBJ2-1; V gene: TRBV7-3; clone size: .
CDR3 DNA: TGTGCCAGTAGTAGCGCAGGGGAAAGCTCCTATAATTCACCCCTCCACTTT; CDR3 protein: CASSSAGESSYNSPLHF; D gene: .; J gene: TRBJ1-6; V gene: TRBV19; clone size: .
CDR3 DNA: TGTGCCAGCAGCCGTTACGGGACTAGCGGGGGAGCGAACACCGGGGAGCTGTTTTTT; CDR3 protein: CASSRYGTSGGANTGELFF; D gene: TRBD2; J gene: TRBJ2-2; V gene: TRBV4-2; clone size: once
CDR3 DNA: TGTGCCAGCAGTGGACAGGCCCAGGTAGAGACCCAGTACTTC; CDR3 protein: CASSGQAQVETQYF; D gene: .; J gene: TRBJ2-5; V gene: TRBV2; clone size: .
CDR3 DNA: TGTGCCAGCAGCTTAGGACAGGAGAACTATGGCTACACCTTC; CDR3 protein: CASSLGQENYGYTF; D gene: .; J gene: TRBJ1-2; V gene: TRBV7-9; clone size: .
CDR3 DNA: TGTGCCAGCAGTTACGGTTCGGGTATCCAGCCCCAGCATTTT; CDR3 protein: CASSYGSGIQPQHF; D gene: .; J gene: TRBJ1-5; V gene: TRBV6-2/TRBV6-3; clone size: .
CDR3 DNA: TGTGCCAGCAGCGACAGGGGGCGCCTCACTGAAGCTTTCTTT; CDR3 protein: CASSDRGRLTEAFF; D gene: TRBD1; J gene: TRBJ1-1; V gene: TRBV7-2; clone size: .
CDR3 DNA: TGTGCCAGCAGCGCGACAGGGGGGAACACCGGGGAGCTGTTTTTT; CDR3 protein: CASSATGGNTGELFF; D gene: TRBD1; J gene: TRBJ2-2; V gene: TRBV9; clone size: .
CDR3 DNA: TGTGCCAGCAGTTCCCGGCAGGGGGTTTTCGATGAGCAGTTCTTC; CDR3 protein: CASSSRQGVFDEQFF; D gene: TRBD1; J gene: TRBJ2-1; V gene: TRBV27; clone size: once
CDR3 DNA: TGTGCCAGCAGCCCTCGGACAGGGGGACGGGAAGAGACCCAGTACTTC; CDR3 protein: CASSPRTGGREETQYF; D gene: TRBD1; J gene: TRBJ2-5; V gene: TRBV11-1; clone size: .
CDR3 DNA: TGCGCCAGCAGTGTGGGCCCAACTCCTGAAAAACTGTTTTTT; CDR3 protein: CASSVGPTPEKLFF; D gene: .; J gene: TRBJ1-4; V gene: TRBV10-1; clone size: few
CDR3 DNA: TGTGCCACCAGCTACGGCGGATCAGACACCATATATTTT; CDR3 protein: CATSYGGSDTIYF; D gene: .; J gene: TRBJ1-3; V gene: TRBV15; clone size: .
CDR3 DNA: TGTGCCAGCAGCCATGCCTCGGGGCTAGCTGTACATGAGCAGTTCTTC; CDR3 protein: CASSHASGLAVHEQFF; D gene: .; J gene: TRBJ2-1; V gene: TRBV14; clone size: .
CDR3 DNA: TGTGCCTGGAGCGTAGGACGGAGACAAGAGACCCAGTACTTC; CDR3 protein: CAWSVGRRQETQYF; D gene: .; J gene: TRBJ2-5; V gene: TRBV30; clone size: .
CDR3 DNA: TGTGCCAGCAGTGACTCGAAGTACAGACAATCGATGGGCACAGATACGCAGTATTTT; CDR3 protein: CASSDSKYRQSMGTDTQYF; D gene: .; J gene: TRBJ2-3; V gene: TRBV6-4; clone size: .
CDR3 DNA: TGTGCCAGCAGTGAATGGGCAGGGACTTTGAACACTGAAGCTTTCTTT; CDR3 protein: CASSEWAGTLNTEAFF; D gene: .; J gene: TRBJ1-1; V gene: TRBV6-1; clone size: few
CDR3 DNA: TGTGCCAGCAGCTTAGCCCAGAGCTCTGGGGCCAACGTCCTGACTTTC; CDR3 protein: CASSLAQSSGANVLTF; D gene: .; J gene: TRBJ2-6; V gene: TRBV7-9; clone size: .
CDR3 DNA: TGTGCCAGTAGTTCGGGACAGGGGGGTTCGGGTACGCAGTATTTT; CDR3 protein: CASSSGQGGSGTQYF; D gene: TRBD1; J gene: TRBJ2-3; V gene: TRBV19; clone size: .
CDR3 DNA: TGTGCCAGCACGATGAGTGGCGGGGAGCTGTTTTTT; CDR3 protein: CASTMSGGELFF; D gene: .; J gene: TRBJ2-2; V gene: TRBV6-5; clone size: .
CDR3 DNA: TGTGCCTGGAGTATAATAAAGACAGGGACTGGAAACACCATATATTTT; CDR3 protein: CAWSIIKTGTGNTIYF; D gene: TRBD1; J gene: TRBJ1-3; V gene: TRBV30; clone size: .
CDR3 DNA: TGTGCTAGTGGTTTGAGAATCACAGATACGCAGTATTTT; CDR3 protein: CASGLRITDTQYF; D gene: .; J gene: TRBJ2-3; V gene: TRBV12-5; clone size: .
CDR3 DNA: TGTGCCAGCAGCTCCCAGCGAACCGTCAACTATGGCTACACCTTC; CDR3 protein: CASSSQRTVNYGYTF; D gene: .; J gene: TRBJ1-2; V gene: TRBV5-6; clone size: .
CDR3 DNA: TGTGCCAGCAGTAACACAGGGGGCGGGCCACCCCTCCACTTT; CDR3 protein: CASSNTGGGPPLHF; D gene: TRBD1; J gene: TRBJ1-6; V gene: TRBV25-1; clone size: .
CDR3 DNA: TGTGCCAGCAGCCCGGGACAAGCTAGCACAGATACGCAGTATTTT; CDR3 protein: CASSPGQASTDTQYF; D gene: .; J gene: TRBJ2-3; V gene: TRBV3-1/TRBV3-2; clone size: .
CDR3 DNA: TGTGCCAGCAGCTTAACGAAGACAGGGGGTACTGAAGCTTTCTTT; CDR3 protein: CASSLTKTGGTEAFF; D gene: TRBD1; J gene: TRBJ1-1; V gene: TRBV7-2; clone size: once
CDR3 DNA: TGTGCCATCAGTGAGATGGGGCAGGGAGGTTCACCCCTCCACTTT; CDR3 protein: CAISEMGQGGSPLHF; D gene: .; J gene: TRBJ1-6; V gene: TRBV10-3; clone size: .
CDR3 DNA: TGTGCCAGCTCACCACGGACTAATGAAAAACTGTTTTTT; CDR3 protein: CASSPRTNEKLFF; D gene: .; J gene: TRBJ1-4; V gene: TRBV18; clone size: .
CDR3 DNA: TGTGCCAGCAGCTCAAGGACTAGCGGGGGTGAGCAGTTCTTC; CDR3 protein: CASSSRTSGGEQFF; D gene: TRBD2; J gene: TRBJ2-1; V gene: TRBV7-2; clone size: few
CDR3 DNA: TGTGCCAGCAGCATCTCCGGGACAGGGGTTGAAAAACTGTTTTTT; CDR3 protein: CASSISGTGVEKLFF; D gene: TRBD1; J gene: TRBJ1-4; V gene: TRBV7-2; clone size: few
CDR3 DNA: TGTGCCAGCAGTGGGGGGACAGGGAGCAATGAGCAGTTCTTC; CDR3 protein: CASSGGTGSNEQFF; D gene: TRBD1; J gene: TRBJ2-1; V gene: TRBV2; clone size: .
CDR3 DNA: TGTGCCAGCTCACCTTCGGGGAATGAAAAACTGTTTTTT; CDR3 protein: CASSPSGNEKLFF; D gene: .; J gene: TRBJ1-4; V gene: TRBV18; clone size: once
CDR3 DNA: TGTGCCACCAGTGACCCCTGGGGCAGGGGAAACACCGGGGAGCTGTTTTTT; CDR3 protein: CATSDPWGRGNTGELFF; D gene: .; J gene: TRBJ2-2; V gene: TRBV24-1; clone size: few
CDR3 DNA: TGTGCCAGCTCACCACCCAGCGTGGGTACGCAGTATTTT; CDR3 protein: CASSPPSVGTQYF; D gene: .; J gene: TRBJ2-3; V gene: TRBV18; clone size: .